Presented here are 9 T cell receptor beta chains from one specimen sequenced in a study of shared clonotypes between healthy human individuals. Only in-frame clones appear in the TCRdb table, and some are missing; sequencing was by immunoSEQ multiplex PCR. The repertoire consists of hundreds of thousands of clones, with 55% to 75% occurring once and the leading ten covering around 1.8%. The source material was memory CD4+ T cells sorted from blood. The subset here: CD45RA-negative fraction. Receptors originate from a woman in her 30s in good health.

This sequence joins TRBV11-1 and TRBJ1-6; 8 nucleotides match TRBD1. J gave up 8 bases and V 4 bases, and 4 bases lay outside the gene matches. Germline lookup yields CDR1 SGHAT and CDR2 FQDESV (reference sequence). The CDR3 totals 14 residues. The CDR3 region is CASSSGGGYSPLHF. The CDR3 DNA follows: TGTGCCAGCAGCTCAGGGGGCGGGTATTCACCCCTCCACTTT.

The chain employs TRBV7-3 and TRBJ2-1; TRBD2 matches 8 bases. Germline CDR1 is SGHTA and CDR2 is FQGTGA. This CDR3 comprises 15 residues. Unmatched junction bases numbered 3, after V lost 5 bases and J lost 0 bases. CDR3: CASSHREGSYNEQFF. For the CDR3, the DNA is TGTGCCAGCAGCCACCGGGAGGGCTCCTACAATGAGCAGTTCTTC.

V usage is TRBV27 and J usage is TRBJ1-2, with 7 bases that match TRBD1. Germline trimming cut 4 bases from V and 4 bases from J; bases unmatched to any gene: 6. The CDR3 covers 14 residues. Germline-derived CDR1 and CDR2 are MNHEY and SMNVEV (reference sequence). The CDR3: CASSSGQSAYGYTF. The CDR3 DNA follows: TGTGCCAGCAGTTCGGGACAGTCCGCCTATGGCTACACCTTC.

This chain links TRBV11-2 with TRBJ2-1, with D possibly being TRBD2 (6 bases). There are 17 residues in the CDR3. The V end was cut by 1 base, the J end by 7 bases, with 20 bases between. Germline loops: CDR1 SGHAT, CDR2 FQNNGV. The CDR3 DNA reads as TGTGCCAGCAGCTTAGGTCTGACCGGAGGGGTAGTAAATGAGCAGTTCTTC. It yields the protein CASSLGLTGGVVNEQFF.

This chain connects TRBV6-1 to TRBJ1-4; D may be TRBD1 (5 bases). Germline CDR1 reads MNHNS; CDR2 reads SASEGT. V was pared by 2 bases and J by 2 bases, with 18 bases between. The CDR3 length is 18 residues. The CDR3 nucleotides are TGTGCCAGCAGTGAAAGGTTCTGGCAGGGAGTGACTAATGAAAAACTGTTTTTT. This codes for CASSERFWQGVTNEKLFF.

The chain couples TRBV28 to TRBJ1-4, with 7 bases fitting TRBD1. V lost 2 bases to trimming and J lost 8 bases; unmatched junction nucleotides: 5. The CDR3 extends over 14 amino acids. Germline V gene data show CDR1 as MDHEN and CDR2 as SYDVKM. The CDR3 bases are TGTGCCAGCAGTTTAGGGGACAGCCGGGAAAAACTGTTTTTT. This codes for CASSLGDSREKLFF.

This clone has only a few counts. The CDR3 spells CASRAREKLFF. In nucleotides, the CDR3 is TGTGCCAGCAGGGCCCGTGAAAAACTGTTTTTT. This sequence joins TRBV6-5 and TRBJ1-4; D gene uncertain. V shed 6 bases and J shed 7 bases, with 6 bases lying between them. The CDR3 spans 11 residues. Per the germline V gene, CDR1 is MNHEY and CDR2 is SVGAGI.

The chain joins TRBV18 to TRBJ2-7, with 10 bases that match TRBD1. CDR3 length: 14 residues. Losses at the gene ends were 4 bases for V and 5 bases for J; bases not matched to a gene: 5. Germline loops: CDR1 KGHSH, CDR2 LQKENI. DNA of the CDR3: TGTGCCAGCTCACGTGGGACAGGGGTCAACGAGCAGTACTTC. Translating it yields CASSRGTGVNEQYF.

This clone came up many times. The V call is TRBV7-8, the J call TRBJ2-7; the match to TRBD1 covers 9 bases. V dropped 6 bases and J dropped 6; count of bases not matched to a gene: 9. Germline loops: CDR1 SGHVS, CDR2 FQNEAQ. This CDR3 region has 14 residues. DNA for the CDR3: TGTGCCAGCAGTCGGGACAGGGCGGTCGGCGAGCAGTACTTC. Translated: CASSRDRAVGEQYF.